Below, one T cell receptor (beta chain) is given with its context. Trimming at V came to 0 bases and at J to 5 bases, leaving 8 bases not matched to a gene. Germline values: CDR1 SGHRS, CDR2 YFSETQ. CDR3 size: 15 residues. Profiled with immunoSEQ multiplex PCR; TCRdb holds only in-frame clones, not every one. The sample lists fewer than 150,000 clones, more than 70% seen once, with roughly 4.5% in the top ten. This sample stems from a study of blood T cell repertoires in COVID-19. As for the study in general: The United States, Italy and Spain provided the acute and convalescent COVID-19 samples. PBMCs, B-cell-depleted T cells, or T cells were the source of the cDNA or gDNA that made up the material.

The rearrangement links TRBV5-1 to TRBJ2-7, with 7 positions matching TRBD1. This TCR was recovered from a human donor in a cohort sampled during active COVID-19. The specimen sequenced was peripheral blood. In DNA, the CDR3 is TGCGCCAGCAGCTTGGCCCCGACAGGGATGAACGAGCAGTACTTC. Amino acid sequence: CASSLAPTGMNEQYF.